Described below is a single TCR beta chain sequence and its context. Its antigen remains unknown. Profiling relied on immunoSEQ multiplex PCR, and the TCRdb table lists in-frame clones only, not all of them. The sample yields about 28,000 clones, roughly four fifths seen once. These data are taken from a study of lymphopenia after photon versus proton radiotherapy. Study outcomes and limitations: Under photons, naive T cells and diversity fell while effector/memory populations rose. Oligoclonal CD8+ Temra expansion after nadir drove photon patients' diversity drop.

The V end lost 9 bases, the J end lost 1 base, and 12 bases lay between the germline ends. Germline V gives CDR1 MNHNS, CDR2 SASEGT. The CDR3 runs 13 residues. The sequence derives from a man aged 45-65 years with gastric cancer. The V gene is TRBV6-1, the J gene TRBJ2-5; D call uncertain. Material: peripheral blood, obtained from a patient treated with photon-based radiotherapy. As DNA, the CDR3 is TGTGCCAGTCCCCCCATAGGCCAAGAGACCCAGTACTTC. Translation gives CASPPIGQETQYF.